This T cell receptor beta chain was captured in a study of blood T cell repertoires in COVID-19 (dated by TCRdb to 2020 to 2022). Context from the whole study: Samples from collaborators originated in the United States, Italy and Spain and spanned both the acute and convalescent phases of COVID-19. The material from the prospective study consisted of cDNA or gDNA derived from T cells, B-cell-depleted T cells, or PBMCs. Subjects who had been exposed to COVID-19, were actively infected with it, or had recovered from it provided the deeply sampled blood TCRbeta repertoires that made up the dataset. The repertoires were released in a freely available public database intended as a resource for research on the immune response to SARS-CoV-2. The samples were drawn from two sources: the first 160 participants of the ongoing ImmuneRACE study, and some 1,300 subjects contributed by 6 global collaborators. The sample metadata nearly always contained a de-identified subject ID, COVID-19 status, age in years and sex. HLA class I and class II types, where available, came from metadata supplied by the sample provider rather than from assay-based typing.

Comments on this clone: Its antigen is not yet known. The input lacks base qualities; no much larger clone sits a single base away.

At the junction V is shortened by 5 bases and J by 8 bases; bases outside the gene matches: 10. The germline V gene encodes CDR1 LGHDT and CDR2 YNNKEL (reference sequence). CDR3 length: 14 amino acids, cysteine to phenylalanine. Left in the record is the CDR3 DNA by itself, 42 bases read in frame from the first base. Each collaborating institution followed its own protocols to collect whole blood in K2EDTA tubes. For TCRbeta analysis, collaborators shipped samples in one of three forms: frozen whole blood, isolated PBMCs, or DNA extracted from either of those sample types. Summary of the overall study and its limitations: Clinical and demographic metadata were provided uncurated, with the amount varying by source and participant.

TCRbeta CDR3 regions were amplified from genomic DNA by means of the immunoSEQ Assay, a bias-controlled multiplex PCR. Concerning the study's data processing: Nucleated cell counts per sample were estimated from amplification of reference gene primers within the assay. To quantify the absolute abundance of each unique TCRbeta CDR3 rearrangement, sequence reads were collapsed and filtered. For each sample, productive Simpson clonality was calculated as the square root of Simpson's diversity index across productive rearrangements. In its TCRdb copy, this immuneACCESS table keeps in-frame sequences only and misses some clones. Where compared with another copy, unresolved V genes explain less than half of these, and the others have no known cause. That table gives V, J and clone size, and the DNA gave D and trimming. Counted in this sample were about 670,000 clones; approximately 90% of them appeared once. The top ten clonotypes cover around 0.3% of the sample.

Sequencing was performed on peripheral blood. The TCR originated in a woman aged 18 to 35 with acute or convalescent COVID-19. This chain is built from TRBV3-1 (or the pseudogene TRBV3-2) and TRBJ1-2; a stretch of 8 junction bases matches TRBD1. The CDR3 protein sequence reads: CASSLTGAPKGYTF. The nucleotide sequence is TGTGCCAGCAGCTTGACAGGGGCGCCGAAAGGCTACACCTTC.